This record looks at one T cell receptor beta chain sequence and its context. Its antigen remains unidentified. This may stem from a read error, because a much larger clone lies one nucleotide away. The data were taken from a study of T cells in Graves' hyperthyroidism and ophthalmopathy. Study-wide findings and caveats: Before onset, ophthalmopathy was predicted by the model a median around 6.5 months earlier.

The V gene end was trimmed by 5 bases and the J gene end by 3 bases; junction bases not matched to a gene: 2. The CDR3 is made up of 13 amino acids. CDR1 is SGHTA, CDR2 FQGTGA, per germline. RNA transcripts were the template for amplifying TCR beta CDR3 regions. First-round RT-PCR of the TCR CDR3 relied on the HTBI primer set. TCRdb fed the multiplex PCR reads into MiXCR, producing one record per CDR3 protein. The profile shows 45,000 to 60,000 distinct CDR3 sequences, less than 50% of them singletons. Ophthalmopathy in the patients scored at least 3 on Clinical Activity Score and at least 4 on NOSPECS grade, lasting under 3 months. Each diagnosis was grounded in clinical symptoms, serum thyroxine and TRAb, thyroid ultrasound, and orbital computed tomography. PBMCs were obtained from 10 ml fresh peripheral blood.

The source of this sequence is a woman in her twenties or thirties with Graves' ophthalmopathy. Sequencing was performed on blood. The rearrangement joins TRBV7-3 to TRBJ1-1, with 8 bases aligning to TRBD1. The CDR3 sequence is CASSTGQDTEAFF. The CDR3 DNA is TGTGCCAGCAGCACGGGACAGGACACTGAAGCTTTCTTT.